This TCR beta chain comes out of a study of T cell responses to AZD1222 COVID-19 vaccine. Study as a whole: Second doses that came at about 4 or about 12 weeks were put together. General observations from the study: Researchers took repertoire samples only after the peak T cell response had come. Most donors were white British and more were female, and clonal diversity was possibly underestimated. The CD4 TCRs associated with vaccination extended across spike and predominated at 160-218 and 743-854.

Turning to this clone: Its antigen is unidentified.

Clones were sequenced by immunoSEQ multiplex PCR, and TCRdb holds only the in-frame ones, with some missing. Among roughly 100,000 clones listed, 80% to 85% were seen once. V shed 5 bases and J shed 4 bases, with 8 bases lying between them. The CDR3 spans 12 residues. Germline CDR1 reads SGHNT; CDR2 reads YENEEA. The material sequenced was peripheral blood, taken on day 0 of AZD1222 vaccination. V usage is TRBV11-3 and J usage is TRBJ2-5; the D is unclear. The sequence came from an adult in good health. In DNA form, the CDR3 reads TGTGCCAGCAGCGCCCCGGGAGAGACCCAGTACTTC. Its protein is CASSAPGETQYF. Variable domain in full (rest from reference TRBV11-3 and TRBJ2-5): EAGVVQSPRYKIIEKKQPVAFWCNPISGHNTLYWYLQNLGQGPELLIRYENEEAVDDSQLPKDRFSAERLKGVDSTLKIQPAELGDSAVYLCASSAPGETQYFGPGTRLLVL.